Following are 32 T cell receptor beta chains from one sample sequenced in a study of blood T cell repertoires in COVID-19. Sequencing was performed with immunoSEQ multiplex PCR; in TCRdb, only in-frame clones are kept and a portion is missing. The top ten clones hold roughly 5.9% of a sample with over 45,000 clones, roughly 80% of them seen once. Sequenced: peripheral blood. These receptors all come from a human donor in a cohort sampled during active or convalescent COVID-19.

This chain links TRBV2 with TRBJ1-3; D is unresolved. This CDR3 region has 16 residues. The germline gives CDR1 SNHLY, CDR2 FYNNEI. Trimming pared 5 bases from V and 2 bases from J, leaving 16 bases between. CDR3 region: CASSRDSWGAGNTIYF. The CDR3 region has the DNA TGTGCCAGCAGTCGGGATAGCTGGGGAGCTGGAAACACCATATATTTT.

The CDR3 coding sequence is TGTGCCAGCAAAAACAGAAACACCGGGGAGCTGTTTTTT. It yields the protein CASKNRNTGELFF. The chain combines TRBV27 with TRBJ2-2; D gene ambiguous. This CDR3 has 13 amino acids. Germline CDR1 and CDR2: MNHEY and SMNVEV (reference sequence). With 7 bases removed from V and 2 bases from J, the gap between germline ends came to 8 bases.

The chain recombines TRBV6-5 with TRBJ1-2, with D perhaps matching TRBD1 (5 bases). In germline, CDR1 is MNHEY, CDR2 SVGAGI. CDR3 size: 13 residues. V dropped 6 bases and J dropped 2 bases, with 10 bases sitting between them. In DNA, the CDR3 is TGTGCCAGCAGGGAGACAGTAAACTATGGCTACACCTTC. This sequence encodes CASRETVNYGYTF.

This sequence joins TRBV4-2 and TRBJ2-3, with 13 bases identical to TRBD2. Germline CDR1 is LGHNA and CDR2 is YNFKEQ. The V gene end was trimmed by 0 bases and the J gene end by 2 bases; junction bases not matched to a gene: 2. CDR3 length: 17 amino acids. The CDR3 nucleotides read TGTGCCAGCAGCCAAGATGGGACTAGCGGGGTCACAGATACGCAGTATTTT. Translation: CASSQDGTSGVTDTQYF.

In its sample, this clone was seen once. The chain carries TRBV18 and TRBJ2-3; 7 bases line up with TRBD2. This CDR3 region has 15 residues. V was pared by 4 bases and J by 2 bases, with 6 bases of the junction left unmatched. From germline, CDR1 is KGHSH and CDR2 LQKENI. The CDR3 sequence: CASSLERGHTDTQYF. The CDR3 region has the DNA TGTGCCAGCTCACTAGAGCGGGGCCACACAGATACGCAGTATTTT.

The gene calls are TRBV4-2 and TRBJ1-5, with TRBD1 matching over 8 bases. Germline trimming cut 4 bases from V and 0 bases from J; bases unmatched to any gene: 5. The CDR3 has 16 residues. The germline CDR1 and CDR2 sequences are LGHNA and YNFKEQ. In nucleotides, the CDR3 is TGTGCCAGCAGCCTGAAGGACAGGGATAGCAATCAGCCCCAGCATTTT. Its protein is CASSLKDRDSNQPQHF.

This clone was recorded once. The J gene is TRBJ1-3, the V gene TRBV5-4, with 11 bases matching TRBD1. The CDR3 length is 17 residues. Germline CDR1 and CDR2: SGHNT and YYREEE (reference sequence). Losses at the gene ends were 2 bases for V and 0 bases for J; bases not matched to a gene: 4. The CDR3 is CASSFGQGARSGNTIYF. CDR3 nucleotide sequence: TGTGCCAGCAGCTTCGGACAGGGGGCTCGCTCTGGAAACACCATATATTTT.

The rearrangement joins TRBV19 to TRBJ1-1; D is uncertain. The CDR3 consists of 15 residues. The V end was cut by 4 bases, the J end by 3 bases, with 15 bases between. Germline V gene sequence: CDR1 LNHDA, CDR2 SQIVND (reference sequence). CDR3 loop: CASSNTIGRHTEAFF. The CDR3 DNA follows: TGTGCCAGTAGTAACACCATTGGGCGACACACTGAAGCTTTCTTT.

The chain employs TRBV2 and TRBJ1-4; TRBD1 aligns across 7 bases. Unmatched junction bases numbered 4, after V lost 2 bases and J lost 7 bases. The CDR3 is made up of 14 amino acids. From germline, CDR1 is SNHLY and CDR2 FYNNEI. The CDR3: CASSETGAGEKLFF. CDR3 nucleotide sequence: TGTGCCAGCAGTGAAACAGGGGCGGGTGAAAAACTGTTTTTT.

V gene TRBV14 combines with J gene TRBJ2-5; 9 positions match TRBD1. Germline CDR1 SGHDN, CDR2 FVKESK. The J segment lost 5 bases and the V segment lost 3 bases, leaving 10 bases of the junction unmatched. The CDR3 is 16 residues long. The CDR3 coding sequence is TGTGCCAGCAGCCACGGACAGGGGCTGAGGGCGGAGACCCAGTACTTC. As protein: CASSHGQGLRAETQYF. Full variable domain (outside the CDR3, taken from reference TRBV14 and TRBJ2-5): EAGVTQFPSHSVIEKGQTVTLRCDPISGHDNLYWYRRVMGKEIKFLLHFVKESKQDESGMPNNRFLAERTGGTYSTLKVQPAELEDSGVYFCASSHGQGLRAETQYFGPGTRLLVL.

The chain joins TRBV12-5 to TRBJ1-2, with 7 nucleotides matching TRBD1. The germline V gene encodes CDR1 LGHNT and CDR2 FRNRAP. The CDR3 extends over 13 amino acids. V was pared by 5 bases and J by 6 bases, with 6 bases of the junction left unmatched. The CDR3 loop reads CASGRGQENGYTF. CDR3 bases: TGTGCTAGTGGTAGAGGACAGGAGAATGGCTACACCTTC.

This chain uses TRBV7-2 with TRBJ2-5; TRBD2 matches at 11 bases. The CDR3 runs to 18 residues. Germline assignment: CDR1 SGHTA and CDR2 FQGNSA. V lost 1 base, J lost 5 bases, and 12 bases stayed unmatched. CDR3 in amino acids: CASSLVSGGAGNRETQYF. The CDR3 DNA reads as TGTGCCAGCAGCTTAGTTAGCGGGGGGGCGGGAAATAGGGAGACCCAGTACTTC.

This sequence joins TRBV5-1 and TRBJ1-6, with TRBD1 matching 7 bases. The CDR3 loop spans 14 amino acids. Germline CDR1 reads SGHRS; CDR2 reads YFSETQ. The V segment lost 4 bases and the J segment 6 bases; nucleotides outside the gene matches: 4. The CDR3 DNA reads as TGCGCCAGCAGCCCAGGGGGAAGTAATTCACCCCTCCACTTT. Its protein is CASSPGGSNSPLHF.

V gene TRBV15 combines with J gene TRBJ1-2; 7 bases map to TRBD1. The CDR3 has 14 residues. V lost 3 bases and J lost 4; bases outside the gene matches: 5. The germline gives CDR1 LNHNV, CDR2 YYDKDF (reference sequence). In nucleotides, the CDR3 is TGTGCCACCAGCAGGGGAGAGGGGGCCTATGGCTACACCTTC. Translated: CATSRGEGAYGYTF.

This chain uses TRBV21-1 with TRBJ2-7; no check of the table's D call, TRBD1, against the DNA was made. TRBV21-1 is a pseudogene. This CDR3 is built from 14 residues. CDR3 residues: CASTGTGGPYEQYF. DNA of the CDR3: TGTGCCAGCACCGGGACAGGCGGCCCCTACGAGCAGTACTTC.

This CDR3 is CASSMRGGGQPQHF. The CDR3 DNA reads as TGTGCCAGTAGTATGAGGGGAGGGGGTCAGCCCCAGCATTTT. The rearrangement links TRBV19 to TRBJ1-5, with D perhaps TRBD1 (6 bases). Germline V gives CDR1 LNHDA, CDR2 SQIVND (reference sequence). V was clipped by 3 bases and J by 6 bases, with 12 bases between them. CDR3 length: 14 residues.

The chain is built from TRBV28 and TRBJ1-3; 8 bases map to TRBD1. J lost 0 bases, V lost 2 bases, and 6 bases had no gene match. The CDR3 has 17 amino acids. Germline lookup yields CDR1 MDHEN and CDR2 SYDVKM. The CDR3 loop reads CASSLQGAGNSGNTIYF. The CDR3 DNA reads TGTGCCAGCAGTTTACAGGGGGCCGGTAACTCTGGAAACACCATATATTTT.

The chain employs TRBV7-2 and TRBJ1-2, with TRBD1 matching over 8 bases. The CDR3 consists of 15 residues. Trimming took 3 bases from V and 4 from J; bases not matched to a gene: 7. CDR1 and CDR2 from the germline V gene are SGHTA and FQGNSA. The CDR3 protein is CASSFGQGSVYGYTF. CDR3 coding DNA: TGTGCCAGCAGCTTCGGACAGGGATCGGTCTATGGCTACACCTTC.

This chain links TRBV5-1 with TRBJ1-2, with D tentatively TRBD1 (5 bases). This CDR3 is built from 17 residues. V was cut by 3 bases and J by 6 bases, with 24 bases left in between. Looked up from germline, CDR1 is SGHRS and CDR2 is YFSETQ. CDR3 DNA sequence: TGCGCCAGCAGCTACGAACCCATTGACCTGACAGTCCATGGCTACACCTTC. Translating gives CASSYEPIDLTVHGYTF.

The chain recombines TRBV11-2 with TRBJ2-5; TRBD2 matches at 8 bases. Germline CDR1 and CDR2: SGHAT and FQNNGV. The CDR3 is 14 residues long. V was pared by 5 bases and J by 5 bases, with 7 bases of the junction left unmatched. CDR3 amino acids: CASSNRGGGETQYF. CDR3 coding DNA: TGTGCCAGCAGCAACCGGGGGGGCGGGGAGACCCAGTACTTC.

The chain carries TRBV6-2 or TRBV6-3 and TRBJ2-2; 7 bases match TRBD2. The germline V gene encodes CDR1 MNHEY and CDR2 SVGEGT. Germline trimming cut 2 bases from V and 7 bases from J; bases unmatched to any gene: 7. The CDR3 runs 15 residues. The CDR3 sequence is CASSYPGGVNGELFF. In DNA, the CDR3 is TGTGCCAGCAGTTACCCGGGGGGAGTTAACGGGGAGCTGTTTTTT.

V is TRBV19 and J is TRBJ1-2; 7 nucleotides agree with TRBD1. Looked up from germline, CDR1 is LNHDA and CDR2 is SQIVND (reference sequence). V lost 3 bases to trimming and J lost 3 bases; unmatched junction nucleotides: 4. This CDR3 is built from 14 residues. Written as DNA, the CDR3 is TGTGCCAGTAGTATCGCGACAGGGCACTATGGCTACACCTTC. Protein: CASSIATGHYGYTF. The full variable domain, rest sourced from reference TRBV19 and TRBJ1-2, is DGGITQSPKYLFRKEGQNVTLSCEQNLNHDAMYWYRQDPGQGLRLIYYSQIVNDFQKGDIAEGYSVSREKKESFPLTVTSAQKNPTAFYLCASSIATGHYGYTFGSGTRLTVV.

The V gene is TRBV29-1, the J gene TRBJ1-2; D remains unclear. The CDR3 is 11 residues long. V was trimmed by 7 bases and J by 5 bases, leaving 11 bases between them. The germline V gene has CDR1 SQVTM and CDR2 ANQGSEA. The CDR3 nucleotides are TGCAGCGCCCGGACTGATTATGGCTACACCTTC. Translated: CSARTDYGYTF.

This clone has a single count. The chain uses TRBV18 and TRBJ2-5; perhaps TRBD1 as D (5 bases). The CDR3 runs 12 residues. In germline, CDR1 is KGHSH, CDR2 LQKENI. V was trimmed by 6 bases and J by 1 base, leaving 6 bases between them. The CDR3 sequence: CASSTAQETQYF. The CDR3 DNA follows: TGTGCCAGCTCGACAGCCCAAGAGACCCAGTACTTC.

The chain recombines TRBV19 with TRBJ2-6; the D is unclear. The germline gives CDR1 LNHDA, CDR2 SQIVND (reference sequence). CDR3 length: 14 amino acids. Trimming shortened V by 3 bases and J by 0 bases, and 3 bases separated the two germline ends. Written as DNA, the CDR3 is TGTGCCAGTAGTATCATCTCTGGGGCCAACGTCCTGACTTTC. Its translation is CASSIISGANVLTF.

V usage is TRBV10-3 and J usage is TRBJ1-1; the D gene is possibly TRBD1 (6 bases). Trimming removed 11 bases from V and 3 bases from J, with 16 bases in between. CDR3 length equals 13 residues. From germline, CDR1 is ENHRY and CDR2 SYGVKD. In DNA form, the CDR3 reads TGTGCCGCGCTTACAGGGTCAGACACTGAAGCTTTCTTT. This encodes CAALTGSDTEAFF.

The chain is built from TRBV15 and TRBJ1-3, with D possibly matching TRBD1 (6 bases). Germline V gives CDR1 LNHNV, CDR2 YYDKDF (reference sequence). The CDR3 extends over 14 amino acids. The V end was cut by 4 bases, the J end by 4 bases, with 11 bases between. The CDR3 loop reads CATSTGTRGNTIYF. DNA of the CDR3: TGTGCCACCAGCACCGGGACAAGGGGAAACACCATATATTTT.

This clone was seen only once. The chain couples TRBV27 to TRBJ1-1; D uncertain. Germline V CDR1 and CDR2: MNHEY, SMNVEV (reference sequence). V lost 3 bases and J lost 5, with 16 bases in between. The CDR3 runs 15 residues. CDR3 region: CASSLSTSGRTEAFF. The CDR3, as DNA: TGTGCCAGCAGTTTGTCTACCTCAGGTCGGACTGAAGCTTTCTTT.

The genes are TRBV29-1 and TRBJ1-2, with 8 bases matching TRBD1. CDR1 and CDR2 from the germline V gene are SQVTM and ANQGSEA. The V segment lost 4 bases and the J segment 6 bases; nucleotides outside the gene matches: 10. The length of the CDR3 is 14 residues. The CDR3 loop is CSVAIRLTGDGYTF. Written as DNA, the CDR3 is TGCAGCGTTGCAATACGCTTGACAGGGGATGGCTACACCTTC.

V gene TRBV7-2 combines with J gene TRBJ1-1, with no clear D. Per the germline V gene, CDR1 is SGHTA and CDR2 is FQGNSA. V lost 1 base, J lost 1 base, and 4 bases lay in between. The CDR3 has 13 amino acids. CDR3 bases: TGTGCCAGCAGCTTAGATAGGAACACTGAAGCTTTCTTT. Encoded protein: CASSLDRNTEAFF. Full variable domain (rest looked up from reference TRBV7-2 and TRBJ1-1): GAGVSQSPSNKVTEKGKDVELRCDPISGHTALYWYRQSLGQGLEFLIYFQGNSAPDKSGLPSDRFSAERTGGSVSTLTIQRTQQEDSAVYLCASSLDRNTEAFFGQGTRLTVV.

In nucleotides, the CDR3 is TGCAGTGCTAGAAGGGAGGATACGCAGTATTTT. Translation gives CSARREDTQYF. The gene calls are TRBV20-1 and TRBJ2-3; TRBD2 is a possible D gene (5 bases). The CDR3 spans 11 residues. The V gene's germline CDR1 is DFQATT and CDR2 SNEGSKA (reference sequence). The germline V and J ends were trimmed by 2 bases and 6 bases, with 6 bases remaining between them.

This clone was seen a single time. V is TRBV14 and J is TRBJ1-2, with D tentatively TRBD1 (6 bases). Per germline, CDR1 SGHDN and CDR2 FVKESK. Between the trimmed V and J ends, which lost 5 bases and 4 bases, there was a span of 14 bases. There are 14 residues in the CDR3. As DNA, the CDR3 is TGTGCCAGCAGCTCTCTCAGGGGCGGCTATGGCTACACCTTC. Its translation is CASSSLRGGYGYTF.